Listed here are 13 T cell receptor beta chains from one sample, sequenced in a study of response to subunit inactivated influenza vaccine. TCRdb re-called the RT-PCR reads with MiXCR, one entry per CDR3 protein. Among fewer than 700,000 distinct CDR3 sequences listed, 10% to 15% were seen once. Specimen: PBMCs from blood, collected roughly 47 days after vaccination. The source of these receptors is a man in his forties or fifties who received an inactivated influenza vaccine.

This clonotype appeared a few times. This sequence joins TRBV20-1 and TRBJ2-1; D is possibly TRBD2 (5 bases). The CDR3 contains 16 residues. Germline V gene data show CDR1 as DFQATT and CDR2 as SNEGSKA (reference sequence). The germline V and J ends were trimmed by 2 bases and 0 bases, with 14 bases remaining between them. The CDR3 sequence is CSARPPLVPSYNEQFF. The CDR3 DNA sequence: TGCAGTGCTAGACCTCCACTAGTTCCCTCCTACAATGAGCAGTTCTTC.

The chain joins TRBV6-1 to TRBJ1-5; 9 nucleotides line up with TRBD1. The length of the CDR3 is 17 residues. Per the germline V gene, CDR1 is MNHNS and CDR2 is SASEGT. V was pared by 7 bases and J by 7 bases, with 17 bases of the junction left unmatched. Written as DNA, the CDR3 is TGTGCCAGCACCGCCGGGACGGGACAGGGCTTGGGGCAGCCCCAGCATTTT. This gives the protein CASTAGTGQGLGQPQHF.

This chain uses TRBV9 with TRBJ2-3, with D tentatively TRBD1 or TRBD2 (5 bases each). The germline gives CDR1 SGDLS, CDR2 YYNGEE. V lost 6 bases and J lost 5, with 22 bases in between. This CDR3 has 16 residues. The CDR3 spells CASNPPGQSKGDTQYF. In nucleotides, the CDR3 is TGTGCCAGCAACCCTCCGGGGCAGTCTAAAGGAGATACGCAGTATTTT.

V and J are TRBV7-2 and TRBJ1-1; D is undetermined. This CDR3 contains 14 residues. Germline CDR1 SGHTA, CDR2 FQGNSA. V lost 5 bases and J 0 bases, leaving 10 bases between the germline ends. The CDR3 here is CASSIGRMNTEAFF. Written as DNA, the CDR3 is TGTGCCAGCAGCATAGGACGGATGAACACTGAAGCTTTCTTT. The full variable domain, in which reference TRBV7-2 and TRBJ1-1 provide the parts outside the CDR3, is GAGVSQSPSNKVTEKGKDVELRCDPISGHTALYWYRQSLGQGLEFLIYFQGNSAPDKSGLPSDRFSAERTGGSVSTLTIQRTQQEDSAVYLCASSIGRMNTEAFFGQGTRLTVV.

The table lists this clonotype with many counts. The CDR3, as DNA: TGTGCCAGCAGTTACTCGTTTCGTCCTCGTACCTACGAGCAGTACTTC. Translation gives CASSYSFRPRTYEQYF. The chain joins TRBV6-5 to TRBJ2-7, with D hard to call. This CDR3 contains 16 residues. The germline V and J ends were trimmed by 0 bases and 2 bases, with 14 bases remaining between them. The V gene's germline CDR1 is MNHEY and CDR2 SVGAGI.

The gene calls are TRBV20-1 and TRBJ2-3; D unresolved. Trimming stripped 5 bases from V and 6 bases from J, with 15 bases between. The CDR3 totals 13 residues. In germline, CDR1 is DFQATT, CDR2 SNEGSKA (reference sequence). CDR3 in amino acids: CSAAPPGPDTQYF. CDR3 in DNA: TGCAGTGCTGCCCCCCCTGGGCCGGATACGCAGTATTTT.

This clonotype was counted only a few times. The V gene is TRBV12-3 or TRBV12-4, the J gene TRBJ1-1, with D perhaps TRBD1 (6 bases). Trimming shortened V by 5 bases and J by 4 bases, and 11 bases separated the two germline ends. The CDR3 loop spans 13 amino acids. CDR3 coding DNA: TGTGCCAGCAGTATAAGGGGGGTCACTGAAGCTTTCTTT. It is translated as CASSIRGVTEAFF.

This clonotype was observed a few times. In DNA form, the CDR3 reads TGTGCCAGCAGCCGTAGACAGGGGGGCTATCAGCCCCAGCATTTT. Translated: CASSRRQGGYQPQHF. The chain recombines TRBV5-6 with TRBJ1-5, with TRBD1 identical over 9 bases. V was pared by 4 bases and J by 5 bases, with 7 bases of the junction left unmatched. CDR1 and CDR2 (germline): SGHDT, YYEEEE. This CDR3 is 15 amino acids long.

This sequence joins TRBV12-3 or TRBV12-4 and TRBJ2-1; no clear D. This CDR3 has 14 residues. V was cut by 8 bases and J by 0 bases, with 11 bases left in between. CDR3 in amino acids: CASCPVSSYNEQFF. CDR3 nucleotide sequence: TGTGCCAGCTGTCCCGTGAGCTCCTACAATGAGCAGTTCTTC.

The V and J genes are TRBV5-5 and TRBJ2-6; D not resolved. V lost 2 bases and J lost 3, with 18 bases in between. CDR1 is SGHKS and CDR2 is YYEKEE in the germline V gene (reference sequence). CDR3 length equals 18 residues. The DNA for the CDR3 is TGTGCCAGCAGCTTCTTAAAAGGGTATCAGCTTGGGGCCAACGTCCTGACTTTC. Its protein product is CASSFLKGYQLGANVLTF.

The chain employs TRBV12-3 or TRBV12-4 and TRBJ2-3, with D perhaps given as TRBD1 or TRBD2 (6 bases each). The CDR3 is 14 amino acids. With 8 bases removed from V and 5 bases from J, the gap between germline ends came to 17 bases. The DNA for the CDR3 is TGTGCCAGCGGAGGGGGTCCCCGAGGAGATACGCAGTATTTT. This encodes CASGGGPRGDTQYF.

In DNA form, the CDR3 reads TGCAGCGTTGATAATCGGCGGATACAAAACATTCAGTACTTC. Its translation: CSVDNRRIQNIQYF. The V call is TRBV29-1, the J call TRBJ2-4; no clear D gene. Germline V gene lookup returns CDR1 SQVTM and CDR2 ANQGSEA. V shed 3 bases and J shed 5 bases, with 14 bases lying between them. The CDR3 covers 14 residues.

This clonotype was counted between two and nine times. The chain has TRBV7-2 and TRBJ2-1; D gene uncertain. This CDR3 has 14 amino acids. Germline V lookup: CDR1 SGHTA, CDR2 FQGNSA. Between the trimmed V and J ends, which lost 1 base and 9 bases, there was a span of 13 bases. The CDR3 bases are TGTGCCAGCAGCTTAGTGGTTCAGACCGGTGAGCAGTTCTTC. Its translation is CASSLVVQTGEQFF.